The TCR beta chain under discussion was sequenced for a study of PD-L1 blockade in urothelial cancer. Overall study: Bladder-origin urothelial cancer in males covered about 90% of the 29 patients. Blood analysis occurred 3 weeks (second dose) and 6 weeks after treatment start. Overall study results and limits: When pretreatment blood TCR clonality was below the median, it predicted better survival.

With V trimmed by 0 bases and J by 5 bases, 5 bases remained unmatched. This CDR3 contains 16 residues. CDR1 is MNHEY, CDR2 SVGAGI, per germline. With regard to this clone: Its specificity is not known.

The assay was immunoSEQ multiplex PCR, and TCRdb's table has in-frame clones only and misses some. The data show 70,000 to 75,000 clones, roughly 90% seen once. Time point specified: pretreatment peripheral blood. Urothelial carcinoma in patients was locally advanced or metastatic. V gene TRBV6-5 combines with J gene TRBJ1-2, with 11 nucleotides matching TRBD1. The TCR sequence derives from a man between 65 and 85 years old with urothelial cancer. This sample comprised PBMCs, obtained around atezolizumab (anti-PD-L1) treatment. The CDR3 sequence: CASSYSSGTGGYGYTF. CDR3 coding DNA: TGTGCCAGCAGTTACTCATCCGGGACAGGGGGATATGGCTACACCTTC.